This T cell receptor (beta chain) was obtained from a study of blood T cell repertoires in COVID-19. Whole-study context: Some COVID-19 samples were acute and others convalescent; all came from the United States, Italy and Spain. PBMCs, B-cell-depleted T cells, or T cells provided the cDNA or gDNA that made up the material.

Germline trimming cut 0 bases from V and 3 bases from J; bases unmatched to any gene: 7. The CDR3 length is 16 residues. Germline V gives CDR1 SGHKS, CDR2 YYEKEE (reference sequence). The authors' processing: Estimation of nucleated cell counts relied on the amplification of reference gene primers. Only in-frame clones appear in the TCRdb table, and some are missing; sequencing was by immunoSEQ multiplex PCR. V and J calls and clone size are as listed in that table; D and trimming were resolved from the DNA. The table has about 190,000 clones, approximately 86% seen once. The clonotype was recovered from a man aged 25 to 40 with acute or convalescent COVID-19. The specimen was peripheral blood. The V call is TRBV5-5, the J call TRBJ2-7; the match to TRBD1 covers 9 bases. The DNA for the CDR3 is TGTGCCAGCAGCTTGGCCCGGGACAGGGCAATCTACGAGCAGTACTTC. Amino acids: CASSLARDRAIYEQYF.